This entry is about one T cell receptor beta chain. One junction end does not reproduce the germline sequence, and a read error may be involved. The record originates from a study of cytomegalovirus exposure and HLA in healthy donors. Germline V gene data show CDR1 as SEHNR and CDR2 as FQNEAQ (reference sequence). The CDR3 sequence is 15 residues long. Generated by immunoSEQ multiplex PCR, the TCRdb table keeps only in-frame clones and is missing some. The sample contains over 130,000 clones, around 87% of which appear only once. V usage is TRBV7-9 and J usage is TRBJ2-7; 14 positions agree with TRBD2. The sequenced sample consisted of PBMCs. This TCR was sampled from a man aged 18-30 years in good health and CMV-seropositive. The CDR3 DNA follows: TGTGCCAGCAACTTAGGGACTAGCGGGAGCTCGGAGCAGTACTTC. Its protein is CASNLGTSGSSEQYF.